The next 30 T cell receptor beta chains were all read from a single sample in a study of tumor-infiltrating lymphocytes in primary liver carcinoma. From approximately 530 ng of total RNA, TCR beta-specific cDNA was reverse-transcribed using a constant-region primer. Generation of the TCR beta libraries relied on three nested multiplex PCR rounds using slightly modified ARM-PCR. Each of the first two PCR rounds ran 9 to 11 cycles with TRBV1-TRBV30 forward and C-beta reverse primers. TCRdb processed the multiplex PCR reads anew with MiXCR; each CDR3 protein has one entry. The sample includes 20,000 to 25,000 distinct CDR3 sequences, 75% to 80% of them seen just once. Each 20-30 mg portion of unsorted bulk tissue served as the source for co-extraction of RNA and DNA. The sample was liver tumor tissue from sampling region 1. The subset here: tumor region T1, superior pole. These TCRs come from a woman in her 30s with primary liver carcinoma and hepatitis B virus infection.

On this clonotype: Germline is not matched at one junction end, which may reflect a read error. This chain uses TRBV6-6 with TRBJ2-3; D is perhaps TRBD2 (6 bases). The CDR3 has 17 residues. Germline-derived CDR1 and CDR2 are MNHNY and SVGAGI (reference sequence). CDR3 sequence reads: CASSSILDKGGQIGQYF. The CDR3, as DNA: TGTGCTAGCAGTTCCATCTTAGACAAGGGAGGCCAGATAGGGCAGTATTTT.

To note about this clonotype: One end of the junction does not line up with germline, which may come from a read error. The CDR3 DNA reads as TGTGCCGGCAGTTTAAGTCCATGGGGGTCGGTGGAGATCCAGTATTTC. Its protein is CAGSLSPWGSVEIQYF. The gene calls are TRBV12-3 or TRBV12-4 and TRBJ2-5; D assignment may be TRBD1 or TRBD2 (5 bases each). There are 16 residues in the CDR3.

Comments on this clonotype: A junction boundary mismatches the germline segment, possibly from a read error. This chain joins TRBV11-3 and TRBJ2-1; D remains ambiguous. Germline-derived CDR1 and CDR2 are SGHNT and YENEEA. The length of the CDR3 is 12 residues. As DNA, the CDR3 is TGTGCCAGCAGCATAGAAGAAAATGAGCAGTTCTTC. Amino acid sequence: CASSIEENEQFF.

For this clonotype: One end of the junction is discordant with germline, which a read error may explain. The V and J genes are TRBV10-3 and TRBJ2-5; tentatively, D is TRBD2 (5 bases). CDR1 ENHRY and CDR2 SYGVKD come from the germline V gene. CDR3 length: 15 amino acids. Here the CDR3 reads CATSESASRQETQYF. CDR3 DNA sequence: TGTGCCACCAGTGAGTCGGCTAGCAGACAAGAGACCCAGTATTTC.

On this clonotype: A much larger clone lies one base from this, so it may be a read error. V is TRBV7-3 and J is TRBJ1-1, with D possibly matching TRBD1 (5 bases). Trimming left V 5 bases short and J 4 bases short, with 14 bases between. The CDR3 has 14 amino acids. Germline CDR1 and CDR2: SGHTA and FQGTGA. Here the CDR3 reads CASSQWGGITEAFF. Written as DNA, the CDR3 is TGTGCCAGCAGCCAGTGGGGCGGTATCACTGAAGCTTTCTTT.

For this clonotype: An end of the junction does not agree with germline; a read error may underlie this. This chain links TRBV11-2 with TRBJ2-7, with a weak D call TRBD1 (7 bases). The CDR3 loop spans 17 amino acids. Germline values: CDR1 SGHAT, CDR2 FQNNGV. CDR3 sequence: CAGSITGGGAWTYEQYF. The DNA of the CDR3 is TGTGCCGGCAGTATCACAGGAGGGGGCGCCTGGACCTACGAGCAGTACTTC.

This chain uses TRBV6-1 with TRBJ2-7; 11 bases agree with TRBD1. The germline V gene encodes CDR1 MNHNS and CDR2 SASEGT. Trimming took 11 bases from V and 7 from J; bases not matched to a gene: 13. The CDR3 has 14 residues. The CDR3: CACIDGTGGYEQYF. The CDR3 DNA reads TGTGCCTGCATTGACGGGACAGGGGGTTATGAGCAGTACTTC.

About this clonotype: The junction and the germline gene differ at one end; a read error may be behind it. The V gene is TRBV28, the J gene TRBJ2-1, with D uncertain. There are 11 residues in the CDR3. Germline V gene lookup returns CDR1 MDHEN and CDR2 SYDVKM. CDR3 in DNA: TGCGCCAGCAGTTTCCGTAGTGAGCAGTTCTTC. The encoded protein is CASSFRSEQFF.

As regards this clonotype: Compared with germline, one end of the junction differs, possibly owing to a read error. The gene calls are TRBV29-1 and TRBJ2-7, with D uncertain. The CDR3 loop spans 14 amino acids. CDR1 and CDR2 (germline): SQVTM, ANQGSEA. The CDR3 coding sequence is TGCAGCGTTGAAGATGAATATAGCTCCTTCGAGCAGTACTTC. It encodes CSVEDEYSSFEQYF.

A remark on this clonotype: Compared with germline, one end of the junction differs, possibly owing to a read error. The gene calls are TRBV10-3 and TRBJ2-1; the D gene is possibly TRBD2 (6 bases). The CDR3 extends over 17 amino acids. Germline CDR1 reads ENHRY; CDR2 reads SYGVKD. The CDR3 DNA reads TGTGCCATCTGTGAGACCATGGCGGCTAGCGTCTATAATGAGCAGTTCTTC. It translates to CAICETMAASVYNEQFF.

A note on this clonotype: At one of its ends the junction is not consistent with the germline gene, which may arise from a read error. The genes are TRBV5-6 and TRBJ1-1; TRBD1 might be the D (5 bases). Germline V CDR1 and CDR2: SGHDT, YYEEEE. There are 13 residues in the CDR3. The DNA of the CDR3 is TGTGCCAGCAGCTTTTGGTGCCGCGGGGGAGCTTCCTTT. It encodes CASSFWCRGGASF.

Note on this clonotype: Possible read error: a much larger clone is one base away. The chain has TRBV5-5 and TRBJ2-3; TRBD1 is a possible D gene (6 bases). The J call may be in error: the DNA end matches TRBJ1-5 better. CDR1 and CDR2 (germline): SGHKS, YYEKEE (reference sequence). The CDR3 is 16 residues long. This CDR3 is CTSSFAAKGGTDTQHF. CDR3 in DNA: TGTACCAGCAGCTTTGCCGCGAAGGGGGGCACAGATACGCAGCATTTT.

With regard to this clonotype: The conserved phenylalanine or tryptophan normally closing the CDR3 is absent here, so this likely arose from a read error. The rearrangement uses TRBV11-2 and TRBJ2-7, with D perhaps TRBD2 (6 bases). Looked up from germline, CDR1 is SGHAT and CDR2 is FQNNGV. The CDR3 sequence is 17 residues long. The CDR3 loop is CAGSITGGDSWTYEQYL. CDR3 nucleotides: TGTGCCGGCAGTATCACAGGAGGGGACTCTTGGACCTACGAGCAGTACTTG.

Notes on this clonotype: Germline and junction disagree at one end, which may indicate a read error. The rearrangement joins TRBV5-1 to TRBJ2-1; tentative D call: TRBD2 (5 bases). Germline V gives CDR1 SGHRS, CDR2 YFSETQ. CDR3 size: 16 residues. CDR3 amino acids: CANTPYPDYSYNEQLF. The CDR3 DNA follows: TGCGCCAACACCCCGTACCCAGACTATTCCTACAATGAGCAGCTCTTC.

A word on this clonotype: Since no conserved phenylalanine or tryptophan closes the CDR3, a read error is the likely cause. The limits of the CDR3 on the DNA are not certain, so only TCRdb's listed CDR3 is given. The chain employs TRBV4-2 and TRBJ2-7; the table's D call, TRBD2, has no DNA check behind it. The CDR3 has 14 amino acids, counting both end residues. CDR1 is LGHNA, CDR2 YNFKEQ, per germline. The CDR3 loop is CASSLWTHSYEQYS.

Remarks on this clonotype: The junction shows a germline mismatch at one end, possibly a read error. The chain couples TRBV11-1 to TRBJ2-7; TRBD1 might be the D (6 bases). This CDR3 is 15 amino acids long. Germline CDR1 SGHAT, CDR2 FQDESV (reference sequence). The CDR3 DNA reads TGTGCCGGCAGTTTCCTACAGGGACCCTCCTACGAGCAGTACTTC. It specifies CAGSFLQGPSYEQYF.

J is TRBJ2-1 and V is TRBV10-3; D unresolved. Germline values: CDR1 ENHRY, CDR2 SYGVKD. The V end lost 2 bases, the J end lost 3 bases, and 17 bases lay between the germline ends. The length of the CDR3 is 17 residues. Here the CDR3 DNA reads TGTGCCATCAGTGAGACCATGGCGGTTAGCATCTACAATGAGCAGTTCTTC. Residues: CAISETMAVSIYNEQFF.

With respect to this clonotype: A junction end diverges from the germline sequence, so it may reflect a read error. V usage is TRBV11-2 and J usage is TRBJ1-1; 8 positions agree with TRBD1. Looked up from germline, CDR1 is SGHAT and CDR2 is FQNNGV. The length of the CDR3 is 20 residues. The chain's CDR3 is CASVARDRRRKRWSNTEAIF. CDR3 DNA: TGTGCCAGCGTCGCTCGGGACAGGAGGCGCAAGAGGTGGAGTAACACTGAAGCTATCTTT. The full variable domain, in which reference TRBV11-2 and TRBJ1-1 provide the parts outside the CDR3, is EAGVAQSPRYKIIEKRQSVAFWCNPISGHATLYWYQQILGQGPKLLIQFQNNGVVDDSQLPKDRFSAERLKGVDSTLKIQPAKLEDSAVYLCASVARDRRRKRWSNTEAIFGQGTRLTVV.

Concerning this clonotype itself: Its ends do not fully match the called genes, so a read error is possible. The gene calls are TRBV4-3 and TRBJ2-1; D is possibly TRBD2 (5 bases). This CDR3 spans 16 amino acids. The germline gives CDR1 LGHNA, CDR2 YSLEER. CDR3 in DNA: TGCGCCAGCAGCCAAGATGAGGGAAGTTCCTGCAATGAGCAGTTCTTC. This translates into CASSQDEGSSCNEQFF.

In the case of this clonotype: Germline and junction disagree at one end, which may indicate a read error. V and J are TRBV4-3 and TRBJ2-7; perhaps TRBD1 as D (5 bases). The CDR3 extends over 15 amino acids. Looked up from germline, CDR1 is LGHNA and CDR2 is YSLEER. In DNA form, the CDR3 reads TGCGCCAGAAGCCAAGATCGGTGGTCAGGGCGGGAGCAGTACTTC. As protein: CARSQDRWSGREQYF.

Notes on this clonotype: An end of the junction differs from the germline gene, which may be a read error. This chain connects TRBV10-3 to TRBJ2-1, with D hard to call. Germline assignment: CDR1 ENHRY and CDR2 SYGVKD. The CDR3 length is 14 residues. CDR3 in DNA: TGTACCATCTGTCCCACGGCGATCCGGGATGAGCAGTTCTTC. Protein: CTICPTAIRDEQFF.

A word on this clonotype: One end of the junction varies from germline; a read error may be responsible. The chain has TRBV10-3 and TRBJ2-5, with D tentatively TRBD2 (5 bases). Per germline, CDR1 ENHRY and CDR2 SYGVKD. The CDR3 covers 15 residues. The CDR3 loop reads CAISVSATRQETRYF. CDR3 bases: TGTGCCATCAGTGTGTCGGCTACTAGACAAGAGACCCGGTACTTC.

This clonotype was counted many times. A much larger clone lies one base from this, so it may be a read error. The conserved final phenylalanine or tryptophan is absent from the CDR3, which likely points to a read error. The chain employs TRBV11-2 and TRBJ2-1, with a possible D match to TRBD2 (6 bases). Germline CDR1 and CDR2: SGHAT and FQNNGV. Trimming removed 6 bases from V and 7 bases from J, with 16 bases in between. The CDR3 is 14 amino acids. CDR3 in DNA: TGTGCCAGCAGTTCAGCGGGCCCTGGGAATGAGCAGTTCTTG. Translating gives CASSSAGPGNEQFL.

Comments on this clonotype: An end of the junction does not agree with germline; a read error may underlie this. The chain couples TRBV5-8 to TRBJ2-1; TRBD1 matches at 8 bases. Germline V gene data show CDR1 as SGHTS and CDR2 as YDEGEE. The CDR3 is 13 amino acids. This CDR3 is CASSIDRGNEQFF. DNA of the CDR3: TGTGCTAGCAGCATTGACAGGGGCAATGAGCAGTTCTTC.

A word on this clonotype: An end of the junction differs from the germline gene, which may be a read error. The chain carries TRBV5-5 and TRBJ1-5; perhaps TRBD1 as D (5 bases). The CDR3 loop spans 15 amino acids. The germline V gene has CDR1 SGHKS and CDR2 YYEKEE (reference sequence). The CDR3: CASSQDGGIHQPQHF. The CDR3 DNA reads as TGCGCCAGCAGCCAAGACGGGGGGATTCATCAGCCCCAGCATTTT. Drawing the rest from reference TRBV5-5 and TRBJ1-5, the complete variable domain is DAGVTQSPTHLIKTRGQQVTLRCSPISGHKSVSWYQQVLGQGPQFIFQYYEKEERGRGNFPDRFSARQFPNYSSELNVNALLLGDSALYLCASSQDGGIHQPQHFGDGTRLSIL.

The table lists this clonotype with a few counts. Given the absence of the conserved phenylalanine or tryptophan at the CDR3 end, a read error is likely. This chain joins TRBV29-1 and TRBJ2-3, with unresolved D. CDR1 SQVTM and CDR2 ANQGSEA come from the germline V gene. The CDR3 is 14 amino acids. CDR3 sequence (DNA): TGCAGCGTTGAAGAACTAAGTTCCACATATACGCAGTATCTT. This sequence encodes CSVEELSSTYTQYL.

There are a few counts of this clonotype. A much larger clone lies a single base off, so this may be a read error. The DNA for the CDR3 is TGCGCCAGCAGCCAAGATCACGGGGGAGCCGGGGAGCTGTTTTTT. It encodes CASSQDHGGAGELFF. The rearrangement uses TRBV4-1 and TRBJ2-2; a weak D match, TRBD2 (6 bases). The germline V gene encodes CDR1 MGHRA and CDR2 YSYEKL. V was pared by 0 bases and J by 6 bases, with 11 bases between. The CDR3 is made up of 15 amino acids.

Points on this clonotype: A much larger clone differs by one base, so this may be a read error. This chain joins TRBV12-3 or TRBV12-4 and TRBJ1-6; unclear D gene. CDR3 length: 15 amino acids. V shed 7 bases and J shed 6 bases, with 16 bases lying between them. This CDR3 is CASNSTRGRNSPLHF. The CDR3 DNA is TGTGCCAGCAATTCCACGAGAGGGCGTAATTCACCCCTCCACTTT.

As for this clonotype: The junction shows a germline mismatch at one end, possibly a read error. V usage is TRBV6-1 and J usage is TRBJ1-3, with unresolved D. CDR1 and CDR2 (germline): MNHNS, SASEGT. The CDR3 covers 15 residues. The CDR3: CASSEGPSSGNTIYF. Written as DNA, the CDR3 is TGTGCCAGTAGTGAAGGCCCCAGCTCTGGAAACACCATATATTTT.

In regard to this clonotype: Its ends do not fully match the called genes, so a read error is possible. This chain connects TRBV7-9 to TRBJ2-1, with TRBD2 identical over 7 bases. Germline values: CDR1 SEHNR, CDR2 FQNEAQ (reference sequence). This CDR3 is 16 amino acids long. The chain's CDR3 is CASSLVCGGRGREHFF. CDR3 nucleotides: TGTGCCAGTAGCTTAGTGTGCGGGGGTCGCGGAAGGGAGCACTTCTTC.